The source of this T cell receptor beta chain is a study of blood T cell repertoires in COVID-19. Study details: COVID-19 samples from acute and convalescent phases originated in the United States, Italy and Spain. Sources were T cells, B-cell-depleted T cells, or PBMCs; the material itself was cDNA or gDNA.

Original handling: Amplified reference gene primers provided the basis for estimating nucleated cell counts. Assay: immunoSEQ multiplex PCR; the TCRdb copy retains only in-frame clones and omits some. V, J and clone size reflect that table, while D and trimming were determined from the DNA. The sample includes around 130,000 clones, 75% to 85% of them seen just once. Germline values: CDR1 SGHTA, CDR2 FQGNSA. The CDR3 contains 13 residues. Trimming pared 3 bases from V and 7 bases from J, leaving 12 bases between. This sequence originates from an elderly man with acute or convalescent COVID-19. The specimen was peripheral blood. V and J are TRBV7-2 and TRBJ2-5; a weak D match, TRBD2 (5 bases). As DNA, the CDR3 is TGTGCCAGCAGCTTTGGGCGGGCTCCGACCCAGTACTTC. Its protein is CASSFGRAPTQYF.